This note documents a single T cell receptor (beta chain) sequence. The antigen is unknown. V was clipped by 2 bases and J by 0 bases, with 11 bases between them. Looked up from germline, CDR1 is SEHNR and CDR2 is FQNEAQ (reference sequence). The CDR3 totals 15 residues. Profiling relied on immunoSEQ multiplex PCR, and the TCRdb table lists in-frame clones only, not all of them. The table shows roughly 96,000 clones, with roughly 90% occurring only once. The sample is drawn from a study of graft-versus-host responses after intestinal transplantation. Study in general: Each patient got anti-thymocyte globulin induction, then tacrolimus and steroids for three to four years.

Study-wide points: Early declines in HvG clones that occurred post-transplant were associated with peak circulating GvH clone levels.

The TCR originated in a human donor who received an intestinal transplant. The gene calls are TRBV7-9 and TRBJ2-7; a possible D gene is TRBD1 (5 bases). Material: unstimulated CD8+ T cells sorted from spleen or lymph node cells, obtained before intestinal transplant. CDR3 sequence reads: CASSLSGRDSYEQYF. The CDR3 coding sequence is TGTGCCAGCAGCTTATCGGGCAGGGACTCCTACGAGCAGTACTTC.